This TCR beta chain was sequenced for a study of blood T cell repertoires in COVID-19. The germline V gene encodes CDR1 LGHDT and CDR2 YNNKEL (reference sequence). The CDR3 consists of 18 residues. V shed 1 base, J shed 4 bases, and the junction held 9 bases outside the gene matches. The table came from immunoSEQ multiplex PCR; TCRdb's copy has only in-frame clones and leaves some out. This table holds roughly 150,000 clones, about 88% found once. The receptor was isolated from a woman of 80 years or more with COVID-19, enrolled during active disease. The source material was peripheral blood. The J gene is TRBJ2-1, the V gene TRBV3-1 (or the pseudogene TRBV3-2); TRBD2 agrees at 11 bases. The CDR3 nucleotides read TGTGCCAGCAGCCAAGGGAAGTGTTCTAGCGGGAGGTACAATGAGCAGTTCTTC. This translates into CASSQGKCSSGRYNEQFF.